The 16 T cell receptor beta chains reported below all come from one sample, sequenced in a study of T cell responses to AZD1222 COVID-19 vaccine. Profiled with immunoSEQ multiplex PCR; TCRdb holds only in-frame clones, not every one. The sample has 100,000 or so clones, 80% to 85% seen once; the top ten hold about a sixth. Specimen: peripheral blood, collected on day 0 of AZD1222 vaccination. The receptors come from an adult in good health.

The chain links TRBV4-3 to TRBJ2-3; D possibly corresponds to TRBD1 (5 bases). This CDR3 has 15 residues. Trimming removed 0 bases at V and 4 bases at J, with 11 bases between. The germline CDR1 and CDR2 sequences are LGHNA and YSLEER. CDR3 amino acids: CASSQDHTGSDTQYF. The CDR3 nucleotides are TGCGCCAGCAGCCAAGATCATACAGGCTCAGATACGCAGTATTTT.

This rearrangement joins TRBV19 to TRBJ1-4, with 9 bases that match TRBD1. V trimming: 5 bases; J trimming: 9 bases; junction bases outside the gene matches: 7. Per the germline V gene, CDR1 is LNHDA and CDR2 is SQIVND (reference sequence). The CDR3 covers 14 residues. CDR3 amino acids: CASSEGQGWKKLFF. CDR3 bases: TGTGCCAGTAGTGAGGGACAGGGATGGAAAAAACTGTTTTTT. The complete variable domain, with remaining parts taken from reference TRBV19 and TRBJ1-4, reads DGGITQSPKYLFRKEGQNVTLSCEQNLNHDAMYWYRQDPGQGLRLIYYSQIVNDFQKGDIAEGYSVSREKKESFPLTVTSAQKNPTAFYLCASSEGQGWKKLFFGSGTQLSVL.

This chain connects TRBV7-2 to TRBJ1-4, with no clear D. Germline lookup yields CDR1 SGHTA and CDR2 FQGNSA. Trimming stripped 0 bases from V and 4 bases from J, with 9 bases between. The CDR3 spans 15 residues. CDR3 sequence: CASSLASGLNEKLFF. The CDR3 DNA sequence: TGTGCCAGCAGCTTAGCCAGCGGTCTTAATGAAAAACTGTTTTTT.

The genes are TRBV7-3 and TRBJ2-7, with a tentative D call TRBD1 (5 bases). This CDR3 spans 13 amino acids. V shed 8 bases and J shed 0 bases, with 11 bases lying between them. CDR1 and CDR2 (germline): SGHTA, FQGTGA. The CDR3 nucleotides read TGTGCCAGCGGCCAGGGTCCCTCCTACGAGCAGTACTTC. Protein: CASGQGPSYEQYF.

This chain connects TRBV9 to TRBJ2-1, with D possibly TRBD2 on 5 matching bases. The CDR3 extends over 16 amino acids. From germline, CDR1 is SGDLS and CDR2 YYNGEE. V gave up 3 bases and J gave up 0 bases, with 13 bases separating them. The DNA for the CDR3 is TGTGCCAGCAGCGCGCTAATGGGGAGCTCCTACAATGAGCAGTTCTTC. Protein: CASSALMGSSYNEQFF. The variable domain in full, with the rest retrieved from reference TRBV9 and TRBJ2-1, is DSGVTQTPKHLITATGQRVTLRCSPRSGDLSVYWYQQSLDQGLQFLIQYYNGEERAKGNILERFSAQQFPDLHSELNLSSLELGDSALYFCASSALMGSSYNEQFFGPGTRLTVL.

V is TRBV6-2 or TRBV6-3 and J is TRBJ1-2, with D possibly being TRBD1 (5 bases). CDR3 size: 14 residues. Germline V gene lookup returns CDR1 MNHEY and CDR2 SVGEGT. Trimming removed 2 bases from V and 4 bases from J, with 11 bases in between. The CDR3 loop reads CASSYKGSTYGYTF. CDR3 bases: TGTGCCAGCAGTTACAAGGGGTCTACCTATGGCTACACCTTC.

The CDR3 DNA follows: TGTGCCAGCAGACAGGGACAATTCTACGAGCAGTACTTC. Protein: CASRQGQFYEQYF. The J gene is TRBJ2-7, the V gene TRBV6-5, with a tentative D call TRBD1 (6 bases). The V end lost 6 bases, the J end lost 3 bases, and 12 bases lay between the germline ends. Germline V gene lookup returns CDR1 MNHEY and CDR2 SVGAGI. The CDR3 is made up of 13 amino acids.

Here the CDR3 reads CASSLGASVYEQYF. DNA for the CDR3: TGTGCCAGCAGCTTGGGTGCTAGCGTCTACGAGCAGTACTTC. This chain connects TRBV5-4 to TRBJ2-7; tentatively, D is TRBD2 (6 bases). CDR1 and CDR2 from the germline V gene are SGHNT and YYREEE (reference sequence). CDR3 length equals 14 residues. V gave up 0 bases and J gave up 3 bases, with 10 bases separating them.

The genes are TRBV28 and TRBJ1-2; TRBD1 is a possible D gene (6 bases). Trimming pared 3 bases from V and 5 bases from J, leaving 10 bases between. The germline CDR1 and CDR2 sequences are MDHEN and SYDVKM. The CDR3 extends over 13 amino acids. CDR3 bases: TGTGCCAGCAGTTTGGCAGGGGATTATGGCTACACCTTC. Protein sequence: CASSLAGDYGYTF.

The chain is built from TRBV5-8 and TRBJ2-2; D remains ambiguous. Germline V gene sequence: CDR1 SGHTS, CDR2 YDEGEE. Trimming pared 1 base from V and 3 bases from J, leaving 4 bases between. The length of the CDR3 is 13 residues. CDR3 sequence: CASSLTYTGELFF. CDR3 coding DNA: TGTGCCAGCAGCTTGACTTACACCGGGGAGCTGTTTTTT.

This rearrangement joins TRBV29-1 to TRBJ2-2; D ambiguous. The ends were cut back, 3 bases at V and 0 bases at J, with 11 bases in the middle. Germline V CDR1 and CDR2: SQVTM, ANQGSEA. The CDR3 is 15 residues long. The CDR3 region is CSVDRLPSNTGELFF. The CDR3 coding sequence is TGCAGCGTTGACCGGCTCCCCTCGAACACCGGGGAGCTGTTTTTT.

This clone was seen just once. CDR3 in DNA: TGTGCCAGCAGCTTACAAGTTAACTATGGCTACACCTTC. It codes for CASSLQVNYGYTF. The chain couples TRBV11-2 to TRBJ1-2; D unclear. CDR1 is SGHAT, CDR2 FQNNGV, per germline. The CDR3 has 13 residues. Trimming removed 2 bases at V and 1 base at J, with 5 bases between. Full variable domain (remainder filled in from reference TRBV11-2 and TRBJ1-2): EAGVAQSPRYKIIEKRQSVAFWCNPISGHATLYWYQQILGQGPKLLIQFQNNGVVDDSQLPKDRFSAERLKGVDSTLKIQPAKLEDSAVYLCASSLQVNYGYTFGSGTRLTVV.

This clone came up once. The V and J genes are TRBV4-3 and TRBJ2-1; D is unresolved. In germline, CDR1 is LGHNA, CDR2 YSLEER. V lost 0 bases and J lost 4, with 13 bases in between. The CDR3 contains 16 residues. The DNA of the CDR3 is TGCGCCAGCAGCCAAGATCCCGCTCCCCCATACAATGAGCAGTTCTTC. Protein product: CASSQDPAPPYNEQFF.

The CDR3 nucleotides are TGTGCCAGCAGCCTAGGGACAGGGGCATACGAGCAGTACGTC. Encoded protein: CASSLGTGAYEQYV. The J gene is TRBJ2-7, the V gene TRBV6-6, with 10 positions matching TRBD1. The CDR3 spans 14 residues. Germline assignment: CDR1 MNHNY and CDR2 SVGAGI (reference sequence). With 6 bases clipped from V and 4 bases from J, the junction kept 6 bases outside the gene matches.

This sequence joins TRBV11-2 and TRBJ1-5; D is perhaps TRBD1 (5 bases). With 4 bases removed from V and 7 bases from J, the gap between germline ends came to 20 bases. Looked up from germline, CDR1 is SGHAT and CDR2 is FQNNGV. The CDR3 runs to 16 residues. This CDR3 is CASSSDGAVREQPQHF. The CDR3 region has the DNA TGTGCCAGCAGCTCGGACGGGGCGGTGAGGGAGCAGCCCCAGCATTTT.

The chain joins TRBV18 to TRBJ2-1; the match to TRBD1 covers 7 bases. Per germline, CDR1 KGHSH and CDR2 LQKENI. The CDR3 loop spans 15 amino acids. The J segment lost 7 bases and the V segment lost 3 bases, leaving 9 bases of the junction unmatched. CDR3 DNA sequence: TGTGCCAGCTCACCCACGAACAGGGGTGCAAATGAGCAGTTCTTC. It yields the protein CASSPTNRGANEQFF.